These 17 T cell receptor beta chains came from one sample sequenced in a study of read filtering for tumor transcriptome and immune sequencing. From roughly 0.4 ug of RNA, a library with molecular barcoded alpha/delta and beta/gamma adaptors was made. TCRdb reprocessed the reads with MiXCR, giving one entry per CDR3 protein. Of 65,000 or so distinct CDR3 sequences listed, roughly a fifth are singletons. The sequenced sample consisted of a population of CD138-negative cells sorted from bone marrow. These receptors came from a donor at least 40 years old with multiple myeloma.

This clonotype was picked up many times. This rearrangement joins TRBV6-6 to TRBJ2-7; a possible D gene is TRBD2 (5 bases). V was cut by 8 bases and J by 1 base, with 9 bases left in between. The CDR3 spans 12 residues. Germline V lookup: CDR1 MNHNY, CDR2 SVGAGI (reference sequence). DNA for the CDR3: TGTGCCAGCGGGGAGAGGTCCTACGAGCAGTACTTC. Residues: CASGERSYEQYF.

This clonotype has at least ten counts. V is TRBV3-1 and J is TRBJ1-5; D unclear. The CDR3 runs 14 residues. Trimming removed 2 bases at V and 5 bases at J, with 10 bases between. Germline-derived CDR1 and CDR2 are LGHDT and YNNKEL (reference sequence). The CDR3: CASSQYREYQPQHF. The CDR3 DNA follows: TGTGCCAGCAGCCAATATCGGGAATATCAGCCCCAGCATTTT.

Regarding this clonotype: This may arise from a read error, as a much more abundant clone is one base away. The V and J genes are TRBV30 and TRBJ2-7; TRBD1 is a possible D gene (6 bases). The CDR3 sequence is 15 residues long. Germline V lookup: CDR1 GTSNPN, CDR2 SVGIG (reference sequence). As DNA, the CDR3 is TGTGCCTGGAGGGGGGTGACAGGTATAAACTACGAGCAGCACTTC. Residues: CAWRGVTGINYEQHF.

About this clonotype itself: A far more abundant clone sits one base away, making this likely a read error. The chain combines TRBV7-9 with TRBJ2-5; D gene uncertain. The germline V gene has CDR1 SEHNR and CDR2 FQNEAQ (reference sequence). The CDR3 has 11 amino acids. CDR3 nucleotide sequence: TGTGCCAGCAGCTTAGAGGAGACCCAGGACTTC. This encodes CASSLEETQDF.

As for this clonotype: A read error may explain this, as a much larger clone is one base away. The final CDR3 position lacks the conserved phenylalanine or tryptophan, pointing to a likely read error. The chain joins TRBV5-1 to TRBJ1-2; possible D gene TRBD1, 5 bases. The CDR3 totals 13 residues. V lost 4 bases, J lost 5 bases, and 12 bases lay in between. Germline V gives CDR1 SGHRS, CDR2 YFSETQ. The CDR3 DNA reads TGCGCCAGCAGCACAGGTCTTATGTATGGCTACACCCTC. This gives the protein CASSTGLMYGYTL.

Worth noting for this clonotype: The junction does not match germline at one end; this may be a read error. CDR3 sequence reads: CASGLVGGETQYF. The CDR3 DNA sequence: TGCGCCAGCGGCTTGGTCGGGGGAGAGACCCAGTACTTC. The rearrangement uses TRBV5-1 and TRBJ2-5; D might be TRBD2 (6 bases). Per the germline V gene, CDR1 is SGHRS and CDR2 is YFSETQ. The CDR3 is 13 amino acids.

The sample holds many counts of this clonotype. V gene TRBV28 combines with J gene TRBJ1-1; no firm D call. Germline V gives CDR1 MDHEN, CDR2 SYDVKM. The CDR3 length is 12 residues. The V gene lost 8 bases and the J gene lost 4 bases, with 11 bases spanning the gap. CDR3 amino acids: CASGNKGTEAFF. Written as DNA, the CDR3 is TGTGCCAGCGGGAATAAAGGCACTGAAGCTTTCTTT.

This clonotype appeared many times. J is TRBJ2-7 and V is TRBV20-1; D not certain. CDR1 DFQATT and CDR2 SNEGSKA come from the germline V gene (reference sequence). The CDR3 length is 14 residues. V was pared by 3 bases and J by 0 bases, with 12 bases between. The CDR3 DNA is TGCAGTGCTAGGGTACCCGATAGCTCCTACGAGCAGTACTTC. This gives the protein CSARVPDSSYEQYF.

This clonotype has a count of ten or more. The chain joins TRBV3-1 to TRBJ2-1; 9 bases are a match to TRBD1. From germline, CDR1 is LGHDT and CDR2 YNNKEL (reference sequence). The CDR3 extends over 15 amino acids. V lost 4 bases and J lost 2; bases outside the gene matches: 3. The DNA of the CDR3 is TGTGCCAGCAGCCCCGGGACAGGGCCCTACAATGAGCAGTTCTTC. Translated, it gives CASSPGTGPYNEQFF.

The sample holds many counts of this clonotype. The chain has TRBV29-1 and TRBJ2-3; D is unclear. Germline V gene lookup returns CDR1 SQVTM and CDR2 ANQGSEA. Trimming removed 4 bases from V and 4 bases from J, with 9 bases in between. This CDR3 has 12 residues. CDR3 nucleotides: TGCAGCGTTGGGGGTATGCCAGATACGCAGTATTTT. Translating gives CSVGGMPDTQYF.

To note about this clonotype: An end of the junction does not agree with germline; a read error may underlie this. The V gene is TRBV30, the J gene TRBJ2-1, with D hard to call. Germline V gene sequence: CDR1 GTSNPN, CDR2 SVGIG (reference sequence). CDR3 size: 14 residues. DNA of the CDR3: TGTGCCTGGAGTGGGCTAGGAAATTACAGTGAGCAGTTCTTC. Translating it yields CAWSGLGNYSEQFF.

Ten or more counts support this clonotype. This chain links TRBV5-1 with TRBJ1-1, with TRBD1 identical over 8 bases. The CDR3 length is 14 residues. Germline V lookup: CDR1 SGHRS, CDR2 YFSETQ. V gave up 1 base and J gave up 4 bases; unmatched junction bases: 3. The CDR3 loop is CASSLSQGATEAFF. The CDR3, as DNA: TGCGCCAGCAGCTTGAGCCAGGGGGCCACTGAAGCTTTCTTT. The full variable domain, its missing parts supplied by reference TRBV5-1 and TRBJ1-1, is KAGVTQTPRYLIKTRGQQVTLSCSPISGHRSVSWYQQTPGQGLQFLFEYFSETQRNKGNFPGRFSGRQFSNSRSEMNVSTLELGDSALYLCASSLSQGATEAFFGQGTRLTVV.

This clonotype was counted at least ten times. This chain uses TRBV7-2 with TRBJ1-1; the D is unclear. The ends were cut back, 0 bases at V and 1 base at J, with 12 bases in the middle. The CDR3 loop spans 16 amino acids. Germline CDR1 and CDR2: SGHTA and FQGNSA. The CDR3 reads CASSLARLTTNTEAFF. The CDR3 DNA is TGTGCCAGCAGCTTAGCGCGTCTGACAACGAACACTGAAGCTTTCTTT.

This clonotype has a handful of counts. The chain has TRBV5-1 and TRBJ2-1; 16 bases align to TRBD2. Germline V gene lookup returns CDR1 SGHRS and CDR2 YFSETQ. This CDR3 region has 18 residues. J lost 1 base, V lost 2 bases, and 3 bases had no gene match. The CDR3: CASSFGTSGRGSYNEQFF. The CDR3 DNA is TGCGCCAGCAGCTTCGGGACTAGCGGGAGGGGGTCCTACAATGAGCAGTTCTTC.

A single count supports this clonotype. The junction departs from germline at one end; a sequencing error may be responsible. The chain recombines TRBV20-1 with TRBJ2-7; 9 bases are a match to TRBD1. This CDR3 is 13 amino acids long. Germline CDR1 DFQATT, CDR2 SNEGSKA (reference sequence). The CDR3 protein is CSPGGQGPYEQHF. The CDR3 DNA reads TGCAGTCCAGGAGGACAGGGGCCCTACGAGCAGCACTTC.

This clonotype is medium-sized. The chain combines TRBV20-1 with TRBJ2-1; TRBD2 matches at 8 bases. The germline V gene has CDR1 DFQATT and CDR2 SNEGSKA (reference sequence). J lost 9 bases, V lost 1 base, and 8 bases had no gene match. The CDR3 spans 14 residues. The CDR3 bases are TGCAGTGCTAGAGTCGCGGGGGGCCGGCCTGAGCAGTTCTTC. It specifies CSARVAGGRPEQFF.

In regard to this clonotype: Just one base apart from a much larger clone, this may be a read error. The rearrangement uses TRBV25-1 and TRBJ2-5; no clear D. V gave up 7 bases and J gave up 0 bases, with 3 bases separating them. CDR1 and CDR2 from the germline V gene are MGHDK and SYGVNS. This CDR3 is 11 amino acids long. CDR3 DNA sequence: TGTGCCAGCAATGACCAAGAGACCCAGTACTTC. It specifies CASNDQETQYF. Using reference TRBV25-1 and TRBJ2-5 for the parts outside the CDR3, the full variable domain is EADIYQTPRYLVIGTGKKITLECSQTMGHDKMYWYQQDPGMELHLIHYSYGVNSTEKGDLSSESTVSRIRTEHFPLTLESARPSHTSQYLCASNDQETQYFGPGTRLLVL.